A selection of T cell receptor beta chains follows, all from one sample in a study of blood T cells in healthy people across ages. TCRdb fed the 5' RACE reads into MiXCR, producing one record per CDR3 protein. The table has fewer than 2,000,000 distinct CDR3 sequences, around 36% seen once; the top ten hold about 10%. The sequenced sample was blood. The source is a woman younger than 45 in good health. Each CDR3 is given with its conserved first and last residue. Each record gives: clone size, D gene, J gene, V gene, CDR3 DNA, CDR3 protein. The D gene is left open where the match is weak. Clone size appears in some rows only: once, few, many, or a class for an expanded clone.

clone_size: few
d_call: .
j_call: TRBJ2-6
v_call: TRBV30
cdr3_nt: TGTGCCTGGATGGGGGGATACGGGGCCAACGTCCTGACTTTC
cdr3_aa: CAWMGGYGANVLTF

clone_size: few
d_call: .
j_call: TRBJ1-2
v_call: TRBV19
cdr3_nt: TGTGCCAGTAGTATGACAGGTACAGCTAACTATGGCTACACCTTC
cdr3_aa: CASSMTGTANYGYTF

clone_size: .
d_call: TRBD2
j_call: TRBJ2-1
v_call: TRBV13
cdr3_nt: TGTGCCAGCAGCACCCCGGGCCCTAGGGAGGGGTACAATGAGCAGTTCTTC
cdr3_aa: CASSTPGPREGYNEQFF

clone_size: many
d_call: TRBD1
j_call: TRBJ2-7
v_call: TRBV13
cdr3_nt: TGTGCCAGCAGCCCCGCGGGGGACAGGGACGACGAGCAGTACTTC
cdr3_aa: CASSPAGDRDDEQYF

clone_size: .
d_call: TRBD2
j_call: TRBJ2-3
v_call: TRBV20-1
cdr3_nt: TGCAGTGCTGGGGTAGCGGGAGAAGTCCCAGATACGCAGTATTTT
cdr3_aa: CSAGVAGEVPDTQYF

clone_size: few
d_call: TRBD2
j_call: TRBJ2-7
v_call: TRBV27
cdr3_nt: TGTGCCAGCGCCTGGGCGGGAGGGGGGTACGAGCAGTACTTC
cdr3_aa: CASAWAGGGYEQYF

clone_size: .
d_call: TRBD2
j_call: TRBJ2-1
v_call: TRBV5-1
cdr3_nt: TGCGCCAGCAGCATGATAGCGGGAGGGCCTGGTGAGCAGTTCTTC
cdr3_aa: CASSMIAGGPGEQFF

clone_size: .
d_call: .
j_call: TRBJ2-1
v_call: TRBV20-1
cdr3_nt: TGCAGTGCTAGGAGGGGAAGCTCCTCCTACAATGAGCAGTTCTTC
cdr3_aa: CSARRGSSSYNEQFF

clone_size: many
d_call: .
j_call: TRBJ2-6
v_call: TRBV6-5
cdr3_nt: TGTGCCAGCACCGGAACAGGGTCTGGGGCCAACGTCCTGACTTTC
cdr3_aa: CASTGTGSGANVLTF

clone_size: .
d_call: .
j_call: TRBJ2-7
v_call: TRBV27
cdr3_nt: TGTGCCAGCACCTTGAGGTACTACGAGCAGTACTTC
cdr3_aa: CASTLRYYEQYF